This entry lists 13 T cell receptor beta chains sequenced from one sample in a study of HIV-infected patients and healthy controls. Alpha and beta constant-region primers primed reverse transcription of about 500 ng RNA. Alpha and beta chain libraries were made separately by chain-specific third strand synthesis with multiplexing indices. TCRdb recomputed calls from the 5' RACE reads with MiXCR, one row per CDR3 protein. Counted here are fewer than 6,000 distinct CDR3 sequences, 10% occurring once; the ten biggest clones make up 9.5% to 15%. The repertoire came from unfractionated whole blood and reflected all unsorted peripheral T cells. The sequencing here drew on blood, taken before antiretroviral therapy. These receptors all come from an adult with HIV infection.

This clonotype is judged medium-sized (0.01 to 0.1%). This rearrangement joins TRBV7-2 to TRBJ1-5, with 9 positions matching TRBD1. V lost 5 bases and J lost 7; bases outside the gene matches: 3. This CDR3 region has 13 residues. Germline V lookup: CDR1 SGHTA, CDR2 FQGNSA. In DNA, the CDR3 is TGTGCCAGCAGCCCCGGGACAGGGCAGCCCCAGCATTTT. Translation: CASSPGTGQPQHF.

By frequency in the sample, this clonotype is medium-sized (0.01 to 0.1%). V gene TRBV27 combines with J gene TRBJ1-5; 8 bases fit TRBD1. The ends lost 4 bases at V and 4 bases at J; junction bases unmatched: 6. The CDR3 is 15 amino acids. Per the germline V gene, CDR1 is MNHEY and CDR2 is SMNVEV (reference sequence). The DNA for the CDR3 is TGTGCCAGCAGTTCAGGGGGCATGGGGAATCAGCCCCAGCATTTT. Translated, it gives CASSSGGMGNQPQHF.

By sample fraction, this clonotype is medium-sized. The DNA of the CDR3 is TGTGCCAGCAAGTGGGGGGGGACAGATACGCAGTATTTT. It translates to CASKWGGTDTQYF. The chain links TRBV6-1 to TRBJ2-3; 7 bases match TRBD2. CDR3 length: 13 amino acids. Germline V CDR1 and CDR2: MNHNS, SASEGT. The J segment lost 3 bases and the V segment lost 7 bases, leaving 4 bases of the junction unmatched.

This clonotype was detected many times. V and J are TRBV11-2 and TRBJ2-1; D remains ambiguous. CDR1 is SGHAT and CDR2 is FQNNGV in the germline V gene. Between the trimmed V and J ends, which lost 6 bases and 7 bases, there was a span of 13 bases. The CDR3 sequence is 13 residues long. The CDR3 region has the DNA TGTGCCAGCAGATCGTATGGTAGTAATGAGCAGTTCTTC. It yields the protein CASRSYGSNEQFF.

Within the sample, this clonotype is medium-sized (0.01 to 0.1%). This chain links TRBV6-5 with TRBJ2-2; D is perhaps TRBD1 (7 bases). CDR1 and CDR2 from the germline V gene are MNHEY and SVGAGI. Trimming removed 2 bases from V and 5 bases from J, with 30 bases in between. The CDR3 has 21 residues. CDR3 sequence: CASSYSPRQGFWIGGTGELFF. In DNA form, the CDR3 reads TGTGCCAGCAGTTACAGCCCAAGACAGGGCTTCTGGATAGGGGGGACCGGGGAGCTGTTTTTT.

This clonotype is labeled as medium-sized. The J gene is TRBJ2-3, the V gene TRBV3-1; tentative D call: TRBD1 (5 bases). The length of the CDR3 is 17 residues. Germline V CDR1 and CDR2: LGHDT, YNNKEL (reference sequence). Trimming left V 4 bases short and J 4 bases short, with 21 bases between. The CDR3 protein is CASSPNQGQGLADTQYF. CDR3 coding DNA: TGTGCCAGCAGCCCAAACCAAGGACAAGGTCTTGCAGATACGCAGTATTTT.

In its sample, this clonotype ranks as medium-sized. This chain connects TRBV29-1 to TRBJ2-5; a weak D match, TRBD2 (7 bases). The length of the CDR3 is 13 residues. The germline V gene encodes CDR1 SQVTM and CDR2 ANQGSEA. With 3 bases removed from V and 4 bases from J, the gap between germline ends came to 12 bases. The CDR3 spells CSVEGGLRETQYF. The CDR3 region has the DNA TGCAGCGTTGAGGGGGGGCTCCGAGAGACCCAGTACTTC.

This clonotype is medium-sized. The chain links TRBV27 to TRBJ2-1; perhaps TRBD2 as D (6 bases). This CDR3 has 14 amino acids. The ends were cut back, 8 bases at V and 1 base at J, with 12 bases in the middle. Germline loops: CDR1 MNHEY, CDR2 SMNVEV (reference sequence). The CDR3 bases are TGTGCCAGCCATCCTGCGGGGTCCTACAATGAGCAGTTCTTC. Residues: CASHPAGSYNEQFF.

The rearrangement links TRBV20-1 to TRBJ1-1; TRBD1 matches 9 bases. Germline CDR1 reads DFQATT; CDR2 reads SNEGSKA (reference sequence). The CDR3 totals 14 residues. V was clipped by 2 bases and J by 0 bases; unmatched bases: 1. Here the CDR3 reads CSARTGGLNTEAFF. The DNA for the CDR3 is TGCAGTGCTAGAACAGGGGGCCTGAACACTGAAGCTTTCTTT.

This clonotype is medium-sized by share. The V call is TRBV18, the J call TRBJ1-1; D is uncertain. Looked up from germline, CDR1 is KGHSH and CDR2 is LQKENI. This CDR3 has 17 residues. V was cut by 3 bases and J by 0 bases, with 17 bases left in between. The CDR3 region has the DNA TGTGCCAGCTCACCCATTCCTCCCGGGATCATGAACACTGAAGCTTTCTTT. Its protein is CASSPIPPGIMNTEAFF.

In its sample, this clonotype ranks as medium-sized. The chain links TRBV18 to TRBJ2-3, with unresolved D. The CDR3 totals 14 residues. The V gene's germline CDR1 is KGHSH and CDR2 LQKENI. V was shortened by 0 bases and J by 2 bases, with 6 bases between the two germline ends. This chain's CDR3 is CASSPPGSTDTQYF. CDR3 DNA sequence: TGTGCCAGCTCACCACCGGGGTCCACAGATACGCAGTATTTT.

Judged by abundance, this clonotype is medium-sized. The chain is built from TRBV28 and TRBJ2-3, with TRBD2 matching 9 bases. The length of the CDR3 is 18 residues. Trimming at V came to 5 bases and at J to 6 bases, leaving 18 bases not matched to a gene. Germline CDR1 reads MDHEN; CDR2 reads SYDVKM. Here the CDR3 reads CASSLPILAGRPSDTQYF. In DNA, the CDR3 is TGTGCCAGCAGTCTACCCATTCTAGCGGGGAGACCTTCGGATACGCAGTATTTT.

This clonotype appeared many times. This rearrangement joins TRBV5-1 to TRBJ2-1; 13 bases are a match to TRBD2. Looked up from germline, CDR1 is SGHRS and CDR2 is YFSETQ. V was pared by 3 bases and J by 9 bases, with 6 bases of the junction left unmatched. The CDR3 spans 15 residues. CDR3 sequence: CASSSGLAGRGEQFF. DNA of the CDR3: TGCGCCAGCAGCTCGGGACTAGCGGGGAGGGGTGAGCAGTTCTTC.